Listed below are T cell receptor beta chains from one sample, sequenced in a study of blood T cells in healthy people across ages. TCRdb fed the 5' RACE reads into MiXCR, producing one record per CDR3 protein. The top ten clones hold approximately 4.1% of a sample with about 1.5 million distinct CDR3 sequences, about 42% of them seen once. Sequencing was performed on blood. The receptors come from a woman between 18 and 29 years old in good health. Each CDR3 is given with its conserved first and last residue. The D gene is left open where the match is weak. Size values are once, few and many counts, or a class for expanded clones, and some rows have none.

D	V	J	size	DNA	CDR3
NA	TRBV14	TRBJ2-7	NA	TGTGCCAGCAGCCAACAGGGAATCCACAATGAGCAGTACTTC	CASSQQGIHNEQYF
TRBD1	TRBV6-2/TRBV6-3	TRBJ1-5	NA	TGTGCCAGCAACCAGGACAGGGACCGCAATCAGCCCCAGCATTTT	CASNQDRDRNQPQHF
TRBD2	TRBV7-9	TRBJ2-3	once	TGTGCCAGCAGCTTAATAGCGGGGGGTTCTGGCACAGATACGCAGTATTTT	CASSLIAGGSGTDTQYF
NA	TRBV15	TRBJ2-7	once	TGTGCCACCAGCAGAGGGAAGGGGAAAGCCTACGAGCAGTACTTC	CATSRGKGKAYEQYF
TRBD1	TRBV12-3/TRBV12-4	TRBJ1-2	NA	TGTGCCACCAGGGAAACAGGGGCTAACTATGGCTACACCTTC	CATRETGANYGYTF
NA	TRBV30	TRBJ2-7	NA	TGTGCCTGGAGTGTACTTTGGGGCTACGAGCAGTACTTC	CAWSVLWGYEQYF
NA	TRBV20-1	TRBJ1-1	NA	TGCAGTGCTAGGATGAGGGTCTTAACTTTCTTT	CSARMRVLTFF
NA	TRBV4-3	TRBJ1-1	few	TGCGCCAGCAGCCAAGATGAGTACCGGGACACTGAAGCTTTCTTT	CASSQDEYRDTEAFF
NA	TRBV3-1	TRBJ1-2	few	TGTGCCAGCAGCCAAGTCGCCGTCTACTATGGCTACACCTTC	CASSQVAVYYGYTF
NA	TRBV4-3	TRBJ2-1	NA	TGCGCCAGCAGCCAAACTCGGACATACGAGGGAAATGAGCAGTTCTTC	CASSQTRTYEGNEQFF
NA	TRBV4-1	TRBJ1-1	NA	TGCGCCAGCAGCCAAGGATGGGGAATGGTCACTGAAGCTTTCTTT	CASSQGWGMVTEAFF
NA	TRBV3-1	TRBJ2-7	NA	TGTGCCAGCAGCTTCCGGGACATCGAGCAGTACTTC	CASSFRDIEQYF
NA	TRBV14	TRBJ2-3	few	TGTGCCAGCAGCCATCGACAGGGGAGGGTCGCAGATACGCAGTATTTT	CASSHRQGRVADTQYF
TRBD1	TRBV4-1	TRBJ1-4	NA	TGCGCCAGCAGCCACGGCGGACAGGGAGCGGCAACTAATGAAAAACTGTTTTTT	CASSHGGQGAATNEKLFF
TRBD2	TRBV20-1	TRBJ2-3	few	TGCAGTGCTAGGCGGGGACTAGCTTATACGCAGTATTTT	CSARRGLAYTQYF
NA	TRBV6-6	TRBJ2-1	NA	TGTGCCAGCAGTTACGCCGGGCCCAGCTCCTACAATGAGCAGTTCTTC	CASSYAGPSSYNEQFF
TRBD2	TRBV20-1	TRBJ2-7	NA	TGCAGTGCTAGAGCTAGCGGGGGTTACAATGAGCAGTACTTC	CSARASGGYNEQYF
NA	TRBV12-3/TRBV12-4	TRBJ1-2	NA	TGTGCCAGCAGGAACGGGGGGACTTATGGCTACACCTTC	CASRNGGTYGYTF
TRBD2	TRBV6-1	TRBJ2-7	NA	TGTGCCAGCAGCCTAGCGGGAGACCCATACGAGCAGTACTTC	CASSLAGDPYEQYF
NA	TRBV20-1	TRBJ2-5	few	TGCAGGGAGGAAGGAGGGGAAGAGGAAGAGACCCAGTACTTC	CREEGGEEEETQYF